Described below is a single T cell receptor (beta chain) sequence and its context. This entry comes from a study of blood T cell repertoires in COVID-19. Looking at the study overall: Acute and convalescent COVID-19 specimens originated in the United States, Italy and Spain.

The junction had 9 bases not matched to a gene; V was cut back by 2 bases and J by 4 bases. The CDR3 runs 17 residues. Per germline, CDR1 SGHNT and CDR2 YENEEA. Authors' processing steps: Amplification of reference gene primers provided the estimated nucleated cell counts. Assay used: immunoSEQ multiplex PCR; TCRdb lists only in-frame clones, some missing. For V, J and clone size, that table is used; D and trimming come from the DNA. The sample consists of around 110,000 clones, approximately 84% of them appearing once. Sequenced sample: peripheral blood. The source is a man aged 65 to 79 with active or convalescent COVID-19. The V and J genes are TRBV11-3 and TRBJ2-2; 8 nucleotides align to TRBD1. The CDR3 here is CASSLLRQGKGTGELFF. The CDR3 DNA reads TGTGCCAGCAGCTTACTCAGACAGGGGAAGGGCACCGGGGAGCTGTTTTTT.